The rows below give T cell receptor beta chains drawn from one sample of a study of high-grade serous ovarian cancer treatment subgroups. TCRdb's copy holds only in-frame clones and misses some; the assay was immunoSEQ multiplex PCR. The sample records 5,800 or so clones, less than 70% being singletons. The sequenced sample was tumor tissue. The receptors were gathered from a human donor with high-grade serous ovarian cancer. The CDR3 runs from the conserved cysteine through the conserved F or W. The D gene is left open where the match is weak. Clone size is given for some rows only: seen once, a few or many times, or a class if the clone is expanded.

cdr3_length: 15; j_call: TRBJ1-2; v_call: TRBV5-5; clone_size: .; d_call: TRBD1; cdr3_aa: CASSLVAGGNYGYTF; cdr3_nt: TGTGCCAGCAGCTTGGTTGCAGGGGGGAACTATGGCTACACCTTC
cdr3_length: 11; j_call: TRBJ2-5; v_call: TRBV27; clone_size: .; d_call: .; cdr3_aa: CASSLGGTQYF; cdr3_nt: TGTGCCAGCAGTTTAGGCGGGACCCAGTACTTC
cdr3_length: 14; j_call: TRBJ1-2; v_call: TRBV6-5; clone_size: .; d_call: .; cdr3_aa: CASGTLGANYGYTF; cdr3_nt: TGTGCCAGCGGGACGCTGGGCGCTAACTATGGCTACACCTTC
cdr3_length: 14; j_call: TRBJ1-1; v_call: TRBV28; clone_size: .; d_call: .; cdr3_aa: CASRPPHGAAEAFF; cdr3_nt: TGTGCCAGCAGGCCGCCCCACGGAGCGGCTGAAGCTTTCTTT
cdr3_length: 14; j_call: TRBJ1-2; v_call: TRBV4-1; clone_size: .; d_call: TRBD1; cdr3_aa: CASSQATGSYGYTF; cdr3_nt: TGCGCCAGCAGCCAAGCGACAGGGAGCTATGGCTACACCTTC
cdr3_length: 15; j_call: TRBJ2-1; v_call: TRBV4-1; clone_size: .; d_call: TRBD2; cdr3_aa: CASSQVTGTRREQFF; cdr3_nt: TGCGCCAGCAGCCAAGTTACCGGGACTAGACGCGAGCAGTTCTTC
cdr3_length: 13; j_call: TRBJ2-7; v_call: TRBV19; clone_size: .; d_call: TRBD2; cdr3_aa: CASSSGGGSEQYF; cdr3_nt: TGTGCCAGCTCAAGCGGGGGGGGATCCGAGCAGTACTTC
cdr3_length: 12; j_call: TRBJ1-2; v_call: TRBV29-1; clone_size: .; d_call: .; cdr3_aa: CSVDTRYYGYTF; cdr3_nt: TGCAGCGTTGATACGAGATACTATGGCTACACCTTC
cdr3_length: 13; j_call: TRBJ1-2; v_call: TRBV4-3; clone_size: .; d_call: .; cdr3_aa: CASSHIGIYGYTF; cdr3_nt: TGCGCCAGCAGCCACATTGGGATCTATGGCTACACCTTC
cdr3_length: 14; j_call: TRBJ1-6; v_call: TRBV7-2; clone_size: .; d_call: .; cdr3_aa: CASSMEGGPSPLHF; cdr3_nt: TGTGCCAGCAGTATGGAAGGGGGACCTTCACCCCTCCACTTT
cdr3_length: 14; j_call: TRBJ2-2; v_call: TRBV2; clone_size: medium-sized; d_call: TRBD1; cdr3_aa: CASSGTGETGELFF; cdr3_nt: TGTGCCAGCAGTGGGACAGGGGAGACCGGGGAGCTGTTTTTT
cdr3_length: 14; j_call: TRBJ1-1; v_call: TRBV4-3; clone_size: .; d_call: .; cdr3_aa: CASSPGVGDTEAFF; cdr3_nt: TGCGCCAGCAGCCCGGGCGTTGGGGACACTGAAGCTTTCTTT
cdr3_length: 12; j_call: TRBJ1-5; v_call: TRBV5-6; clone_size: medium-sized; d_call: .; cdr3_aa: CASSLKDQPQHF; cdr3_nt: TGTGCCAGCAGCTTAAAAGATCAGCCCCAGCATTTT
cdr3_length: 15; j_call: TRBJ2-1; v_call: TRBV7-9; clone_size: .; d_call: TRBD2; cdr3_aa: CASSVLAGGRDEQFF; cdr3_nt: TGTGCCAGCAGCGTCCTAGCGGGGGGGCGAGATGAGCAGTTCTTC
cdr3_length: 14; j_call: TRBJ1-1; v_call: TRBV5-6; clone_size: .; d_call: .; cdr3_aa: CASSLDRANTEAFF; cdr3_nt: TGTGCCAGCAGCTTGGACAGGGCGAACACTGAAGCTTTCTTT
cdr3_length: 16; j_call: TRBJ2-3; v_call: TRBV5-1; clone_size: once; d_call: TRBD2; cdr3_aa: CASSQNSGGGTDTQYF; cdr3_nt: TGCGCCAGCAGCCAGAATAGCGGGGGGGGCACAGATACGCAGTATTTT
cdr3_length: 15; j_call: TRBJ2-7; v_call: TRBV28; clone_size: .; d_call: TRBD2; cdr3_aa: CASSLSAGGAYEQYF; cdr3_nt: TGTGCCAGCAGTTTAAGTGCGGGGGGGGCTTACGAGCAGTACTTC
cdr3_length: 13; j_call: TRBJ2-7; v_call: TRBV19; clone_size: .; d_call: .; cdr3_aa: CASSRGTGYEQYF; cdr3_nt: TGTGCCAGTAGTAGAGGTACAGGCTACGAGCAGTACTTC
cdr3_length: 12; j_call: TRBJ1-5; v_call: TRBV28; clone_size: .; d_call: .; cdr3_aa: CASTRTPGALHF; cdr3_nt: TGTGCCAGCACCCGAACTCCCGGGGCATTGCATTTT
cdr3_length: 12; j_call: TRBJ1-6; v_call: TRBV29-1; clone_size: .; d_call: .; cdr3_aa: CSPCFDNSPLHF; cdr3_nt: TGCAGCCCCTGCTTTGACAATTCACCCCTCCACTTT
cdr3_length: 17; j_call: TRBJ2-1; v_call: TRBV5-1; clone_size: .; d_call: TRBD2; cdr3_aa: CASSWARTGLAPDEQFF; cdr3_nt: TGCGCCAGCAGCTGGGCGAGAACGGGACTAGCCCCGGATGAGCAGTTCTTC
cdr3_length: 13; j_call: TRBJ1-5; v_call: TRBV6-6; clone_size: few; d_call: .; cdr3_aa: CASSLRDGVPQHF; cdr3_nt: TGTGCCAGCAGCCTCAGGGACGGGGTGCCCCAGCATTTT
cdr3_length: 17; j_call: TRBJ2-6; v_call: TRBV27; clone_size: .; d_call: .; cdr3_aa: CASSLRGGGPGANVLTF; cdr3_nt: TGTGCCAGCAGTTTGAGGGGGGGCGGACCTGGGGCCAACGTCCTGACTTTC
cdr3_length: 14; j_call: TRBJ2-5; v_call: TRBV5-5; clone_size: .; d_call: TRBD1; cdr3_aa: CASSFNRGQETQYF; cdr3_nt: TGTGCCAGCAGCTTCAACAGGGGTCAAGAGACCCAGTACTTC